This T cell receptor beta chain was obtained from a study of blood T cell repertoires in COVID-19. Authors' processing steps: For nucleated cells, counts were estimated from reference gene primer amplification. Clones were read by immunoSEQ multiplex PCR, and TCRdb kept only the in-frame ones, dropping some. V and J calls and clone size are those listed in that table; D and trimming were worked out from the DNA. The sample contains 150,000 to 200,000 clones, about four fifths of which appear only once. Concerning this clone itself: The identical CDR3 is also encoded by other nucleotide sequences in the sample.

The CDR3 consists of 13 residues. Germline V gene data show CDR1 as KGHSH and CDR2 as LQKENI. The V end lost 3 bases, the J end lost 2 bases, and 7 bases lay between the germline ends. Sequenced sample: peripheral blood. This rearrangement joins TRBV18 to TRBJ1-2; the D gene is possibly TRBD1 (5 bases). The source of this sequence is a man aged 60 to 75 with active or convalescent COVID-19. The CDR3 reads CASSPDRNYGYTF. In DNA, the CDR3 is TGTGCCAGCTCACCCGACAGAAACTATGGCTACACCTTC.